The present entry profiles one T cell receptor beta chain with its context. Trimming left V 4 bases short and J 3 bases short, with 4 bases between. This CDR3 comprises 12 residues. Germline V gene data show CDR1 as LNHDA and CDR2 as SQIVND (reference sequence). TCRdb's table, derived via immunoSEQ multiplex PCR, lists solely in-frame clones and lacks some. The sample contains 90,000 to 120,000 clones, about 92% of which appear only once. This sample was included in a study of T cell responses to AZD1222 COVID-19 vaccine. This clonotype was obtained from an adult in good health. This sample comprised peripheral blood, obtained on day 0 of AZD1222 vaccination. The rearrangement joins TRBV19 to TRBJ1-5, with D unclear. CDR3 residues: CASSSYNQPQHF. The DNA for the CDR3 is TGTGCCAGTAGTAGCTACAATCAGCCCCAGCATTTT. Drawing the rest from reference TRBV19 and TRBJ1-5, the complete variable domain is DGGITQSPKYLFRKEGQNVTLSCEQNLNHDAMYWYRQDPGQGLRLIYYSQIVNDFQKGDIAEGYSVSREKKESFPLTVTSAQKNPTAFYLCASSSYNQPQHFGDGTRLSIL.